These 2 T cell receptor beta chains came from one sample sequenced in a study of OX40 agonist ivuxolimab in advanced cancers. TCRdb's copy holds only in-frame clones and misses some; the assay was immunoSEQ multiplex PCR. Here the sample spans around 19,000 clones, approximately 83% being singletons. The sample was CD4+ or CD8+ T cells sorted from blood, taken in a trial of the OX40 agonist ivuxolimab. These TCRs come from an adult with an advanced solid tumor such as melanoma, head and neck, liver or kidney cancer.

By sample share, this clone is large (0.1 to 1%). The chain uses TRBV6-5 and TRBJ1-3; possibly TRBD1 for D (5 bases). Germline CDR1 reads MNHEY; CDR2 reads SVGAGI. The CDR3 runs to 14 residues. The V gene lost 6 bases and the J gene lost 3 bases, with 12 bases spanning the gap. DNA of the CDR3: TGTGCCAGCAGCCTCGTGGGGCTTGGAAACACCATATATTTT. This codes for CASSLVGLGNTIYF.

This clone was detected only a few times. The CDR3 DNA sequence: TGTGCCAGCAGCGGGGTGGGCGCCCCTAACAATGAGCAGTTCTTC. This sequence encodes CASSGVGAPNNEQFF. The rearrangement joins TRBV5-5 to TRBJ2-1; the D is unclear. The CDR3 loop spans 15 amino acids. V dropped 4 bases and J dropped 5 bases, with 16 bases sitting between them. Germline CDR1 reads SGHKS; CDR2 reads YYEKEE (reference sequence).